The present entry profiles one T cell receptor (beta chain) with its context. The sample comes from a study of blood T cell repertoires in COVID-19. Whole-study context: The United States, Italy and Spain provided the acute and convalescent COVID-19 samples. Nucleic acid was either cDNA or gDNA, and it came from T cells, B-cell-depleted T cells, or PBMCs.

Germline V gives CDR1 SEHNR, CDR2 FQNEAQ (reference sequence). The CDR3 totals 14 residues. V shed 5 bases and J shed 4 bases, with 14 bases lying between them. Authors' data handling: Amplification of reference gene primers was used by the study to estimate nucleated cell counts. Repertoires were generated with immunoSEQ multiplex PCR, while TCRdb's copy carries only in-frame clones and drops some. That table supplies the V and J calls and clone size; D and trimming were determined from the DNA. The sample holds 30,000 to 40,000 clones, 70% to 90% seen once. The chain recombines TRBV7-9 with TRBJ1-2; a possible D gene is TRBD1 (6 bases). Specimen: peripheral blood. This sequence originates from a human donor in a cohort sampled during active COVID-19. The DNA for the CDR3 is TGTGCCAGCAGCCAGGACAGCTCCCTCTATGGCTACACCTTC. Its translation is CASSQDSSLYGYTF.